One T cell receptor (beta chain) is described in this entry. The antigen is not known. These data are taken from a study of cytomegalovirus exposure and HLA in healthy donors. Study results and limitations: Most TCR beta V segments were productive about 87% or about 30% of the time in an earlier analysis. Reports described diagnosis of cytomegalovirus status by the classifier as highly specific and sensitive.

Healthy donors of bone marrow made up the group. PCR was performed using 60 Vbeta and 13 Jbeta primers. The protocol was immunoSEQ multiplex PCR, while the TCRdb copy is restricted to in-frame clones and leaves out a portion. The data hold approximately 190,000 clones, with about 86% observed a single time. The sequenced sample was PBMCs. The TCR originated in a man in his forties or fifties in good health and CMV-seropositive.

CDR3 DNA sequence: TGTGCCTGGAGTGTTAGCAGGGCTAATGAAAAACTGTTTTTT. This gives the protein CAWSVSRANEKLFF. The chain carries TRBV30 and TRBJ1-4; possible D gene TRBD1, 5 bases. The CDR3 consists of 14 residues. Germline V CDR1 and CDR2: GTSNPN, SVGIG (reference sequence). The germline V and J ends were trimmed by 0 bases and 3 bases, with 8 bases remaining between them.